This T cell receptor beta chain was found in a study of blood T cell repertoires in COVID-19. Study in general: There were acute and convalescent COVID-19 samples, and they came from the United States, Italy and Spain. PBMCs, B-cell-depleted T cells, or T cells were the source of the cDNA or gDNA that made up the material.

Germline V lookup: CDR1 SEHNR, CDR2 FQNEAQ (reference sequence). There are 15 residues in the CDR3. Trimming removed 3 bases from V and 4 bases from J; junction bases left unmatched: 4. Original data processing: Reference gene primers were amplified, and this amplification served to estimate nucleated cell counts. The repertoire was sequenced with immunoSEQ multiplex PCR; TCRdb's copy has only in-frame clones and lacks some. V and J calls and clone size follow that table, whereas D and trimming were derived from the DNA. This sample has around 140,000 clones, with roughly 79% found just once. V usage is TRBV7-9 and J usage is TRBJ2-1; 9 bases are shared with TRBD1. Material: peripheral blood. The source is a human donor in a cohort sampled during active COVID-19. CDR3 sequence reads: CASSFSTGGYNEQFF. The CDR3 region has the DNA TGTGCCAGCAGCTTCTCGACAGGGGGGTACAATGAGCAGTTCTTC.